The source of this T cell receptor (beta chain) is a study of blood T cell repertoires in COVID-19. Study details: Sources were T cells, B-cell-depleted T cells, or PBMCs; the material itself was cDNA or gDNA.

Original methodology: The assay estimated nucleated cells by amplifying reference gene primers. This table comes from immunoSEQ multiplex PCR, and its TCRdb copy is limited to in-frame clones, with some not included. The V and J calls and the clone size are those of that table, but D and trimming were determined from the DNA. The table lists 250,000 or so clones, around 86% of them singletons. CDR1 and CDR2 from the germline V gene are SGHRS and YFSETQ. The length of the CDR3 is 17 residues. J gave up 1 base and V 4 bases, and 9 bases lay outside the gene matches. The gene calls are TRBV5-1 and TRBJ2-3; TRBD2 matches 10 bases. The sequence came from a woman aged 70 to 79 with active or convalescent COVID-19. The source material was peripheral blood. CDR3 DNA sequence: TGCGCCAGCAGCGTGGTAGCGGGGGGCCTTCGCACAGATACGCAGTATTTT. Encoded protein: CASSVVAGGLRTDTQYF.